This T cell receptor beta chain derives from a study of identical twins. V was pared by 3 bases and J by 6 bases, with 6 bases of the junction left unmatched. This CDR3 comprises 15 residues. Template switching added a universal primer site, and cDNA bore unique molecular identifiers. TCRdb independently ran MiXCR on the 5' RACE reads; one entry per CDR3 protein. This sample has some 200,000 distinct CDR3 sequences, with 6.5% to 8.5% found just once. Healthy Caucasian individuals made up all the donors. Worth noting for this clonotype: Its specificity is unknown.

Study-level findings and limits: Conclusions were based on cross-sectional statistical analysis, without following the same donors. High-abundance cord blood beta clonotypes had fewer insertions; memory repertoires showed none.

The sample also formed part of further work on yellow fever vaccine responses in identical twins.

The sequence came from a woman aged 18-29 years in good health. The sequencing sample was made of memory (CD45RO+) T cells sorted from blood. This rearrangement joins TRBV12-3 or TRBV12-4 to TRBJ2-1, with TRBD2 identical over 9 bases. CDR3 residues: CASSFMRGGANEQFF. DNA of the CDR3: TGTGCCAGCAGTTTCATGCGCGGGGGGGCCAATGAGCAGTTCTTC.